The 14 T cell receptor beta chains below were found in one sample sequenced in a study of response to subunit inactivated influenza vaccine. One entry per CDR3 protein results from TCRdb running MiXCR on the RT-PCR reads. This sample carries fewer than 750,000 distinct CDR3 sequences, around 15% of them seen once, and the ten largest clones take around 10%. The sample here was PBMCs from blood, taken 12 days after vaccination. All receptors derive from a middle-aged man who received an inactivated influenza vaccine.

The CDR3 DNA reads TGTGCCAGCAGCCGGTCACAGCGTAATGAAAAACTGTTTTTT. Translation gives CASSRSQRNEKLFF. The chain links TRBV7-2 to TRBJ1-4; D gene ambiguous. The CDR3 runs 14 residues. V was clipped by 5 bases and J by 4 bases, with 11 bases between them. The germline CDR1 and CDR2 sequences are SGHTA and FQGNSA.

This clonotype has a count of ten or more. This chain connects TRBV5-1 to TRBJ2-6; D is undetermined. The CDR3 is made up of 16 amino acids. Germline CDR1 and CDR2: SGHRS and YFSETQ. V lost 0 bases, J lost 0 bases, and 7 bases lay in between. Here the CDR3 DNA reads TGCGCCAGCAGCTTGGTTGTCAGCTCTGGGGCCAACGTCCTGACTTTC. It yields the protein CASSLVVSSGANVLTF.

The V and J genes are TRBV12-3 or TRBV12-4 and TRBJ1-1, with TRBD1 matching over 7 bases. The CDR3 covers 14 residues. V was pared by 5 bases and J by 8 bases, with 11 bases of the junction left unmatched. The CDR3 loop is CASSPGGVGGEAFF. For the CDR3, the DNA is TGTGCCAGCAGTCCCGGGGGGGTAGGGGGCGAAGCTTTCTTT.

This clonotype was observed a handful of times. J is TRBJ2-5 and V is TRBV5-1, with D possibly being TRBD2 (6 bases). CDR1 is SGHRS and CDR2 is YFSETQ in the germline V gene. V lost 1 base, J lost 5 bases, and 33 bases lay in between. The CDR3 totals 21 residues. CDR3 protein: CASSLPNRDLGFIGKQETQYF. The DNA for the CDR3 is TGCGCCAGCAGCTTGCCGAACCGGGACTTAGGGTTCATAGGGAAGCAGGAGACCCAGTACTTC.

This clonotype has a handful of counts. This chain joins TRBV3-1 and TRBJ1-2, with a weak D call TRBD1 (6 bases). The CDR3 has 14 amino acids. V was pared by 4 bases and J by 7 bases, with 16 bases between. CDR1 is LGHDT, CDR2 YNNKEL, per germline (reference sequence). CDR3 DNA: TGTGCCAGCAGCCCGCAGACGGGGGCCGGTGGCTACACCTTC. This encodes CASSPQTGAGGYTF.

The chain recombines TRBV6-1 with TRBJ2-2, with 9 positions matching TRBD1. CDR1 MNHNS and CDR2 SASEGT come from the germline V gene. The CDR3 length is 15 residues. V gave up 6 bases and J gave up 7 bases; unmatched junction bases: 9. CDR3 in amino acids: CASRQGQGGLGELFF. CDR3 bases: TGTGCCAGCAGACAGGGACAGGGTGGGCTCGGGGAGCTGTTTTTT.

This clonotype was picked up a small number of times. This rearrangement joins TRBV5-6 to TRBJ2-2; 7 positions match TRBD1. The CDR3 runs 14 residues. In germline, CDR1 is SGHDT, CDR2 YYEEEE. The trim removed 4 bases at V and 5 bases at J, leaving 5 bases unmatched. The CDR3, as DNA: TGTGCCAGCAGCAGACAACAGGGGACCGGGGAGCTGTTTTTT. This translates into CASSRQQGTGELFF.

This rearrangement joins TRBV5-4 to TRBJ1-2, with D maybe TRBD1 (5 bases). The length of the CDR3 is 14 residues. Deletions cut 0 bases from V and 2 bases from J, with 8 bases between. Per the germline V gene, CDR1 is SGHNT and CDR2 is YYREEE (reference sequence). Written as DNA, the CDR3 is TGTGCCAGCAGCTTGGACAGGCTCAACTATGGCTACACCTTC. Translated: CASSLDRLNYGYTF.

The CDR3 sequence is CASSQTPEGGNEQFF. The CDR3 DNA reads TGCGCCAGCAGCCAAACCCCCGAGGGGGGGAATGAGCAGTTCTTC. This rearrangement joins TRBV4-1 to TRBJ2-1; D possibly corresponds to TRBD2 (7 bases). The germline CDR1 and CDR2 sequences are MGHRA and YSYEKL. Trimming left V 2 bases short and J 7 bases short, with 15 bases between. There are 15 residues in the CDR3.

This clonotype has more than one count but fewer than ten. This chain connects TRBV7-2 to TRBJ2-5; D ambiguous. V was clipped by 2 bases and J by 4 bases, with 5 bases between them. This CDR3 is 12 amino acids long. The germline CDR1 and CDR2 sequences are SGHTA and FQGNSA. CDR3 amino acids: CASSLMLETQYF. The CDR3 region has the DNA TGTGCCAGCAGCTTAATGCTAGAGACCCAGTACTTC.

The V gene is TRBV3-1, the J gene TRBJ2-5; D gene ambiguous. V was cut by 4 bases and J by 2 bases, with 11 bases left in between. From germline, CDR1 is LGHDT and CDR2 YNNKEL (reference sequence). The CDR3 is 14 residues long. The CDR3 bases are TGTGCCAGCAGCCGAGGTCCACGGCAAGAGACCCAGTACTTC. Its translation is CASSRGPRQETQYF.

This clonotype appeared a few times. The chain couples TRBV19 to TRBJ2-7; D gene ambiguous. Trimming took off 0 bases at V and 3 bases at J, with 9 bases between the two ends. The CDR3 spans 14 residues. Germline V gene sequence: CDR1 LNHDA, CDR2 SQIVND (reference sequence). CDR3 region: CASSIDRRSYEQYF. In DNA form, the CDR3 reads TGTGCCAGTAGTATAGATCGCCGGAGCTACGAGCAGTACTTC.

The chain joins TRBV5-1 to TRBJ1-5; 10 nucleotides match TRBD1. Trimming removed 0 bases from V and 4 bases from J; junction bases left unmatched: 4. The CDR3 is 16 residues long. Germline loops: CDR1 SGHRS, CDR2 YFSETQ. For the CDR3, the DNA is TGCGCCAGCAGCTTGGCCGGACAGGGGGAGAATCAGCCCCAGCATTTT. It is translated as CASSLAGQGENQPQHF.

This clonotype was recorded a few times. The CDR3 protein is CASSGQPQETQYF. The DNA of the CDR3 is TGTGCCAGCAGCGGACAGCCCCAAGAGACCCAGTACTTC. V gene TRBV7-3 combines with J gene TRBJ2-5; possibly TRBD1 for D (6 bases). Germline-derived CDR1 and CDR2 are SGHTA and FQGTGA. Trimming took off 5 bases at V and 1 base at J, with 8 bases between the two ends. The CDR3 is 13 amino acids. Full variable domain (missing parts from reference TRBV7-3 and TRBJ2-5): GAGVSQTPSNKVTEKGKYVELRCDPISGHTALYWYRQSLGQGPEFLIYFQGTGAADDSGLPNDRFFAVRPEGSVSTLKIQRTERGDSAVYLCASSGQPQETQYFGPGTRLLVL.